The 9 T cell receptor beta chains in this list originate from one sample, sequenced in a study of T cell responses to AZD1222 COVID-19 vaccine. TCRdb's table, derived via immunoSEQ multiplex PCR, lists solely in-frame clones and lacks some. The table shows about 200,000 clones, with 85% to 95% occurring only once. Sequenced material: peripheral blood, taken 28 days after the second AZD1222 dose. The receptors come from an adult who received the AZD1222 COVID-19 vaccine.

The rearrangement uses TRBV24-1 and TRBJ2-1, with TRBD1 matching 9 bases. With V trimmed by 4 bases and J by 7 bases, 7 bases remained unmatched. Germline CDR1 is KGHDR and CDR2 is SFDVKD. CDR3 length equals 15 residues. CDR3 sequence (DNA): TGTGCCACCAGTGACCCGGGACAGGGAGTGAATGAGCAGTTCTTC. The encoded protein is CATSDPGQGVNEQFF.

This clone was observed a single time. CDR3 in DNA: TGTGCCACCGAGAAATGGACAGGGGAGCTGTTTTTT. Its translation is CATEKWTGELFF. This chain joins TRBV9 and TRBJ2-2; weak D call: TRBD1 (5 bases). V gave up 9 bases and J gave up 8 bases, with 14 bases separating them. This CDR3 spans 12 amino acids. Germline assignment: CDR1 SGDLS and CDR2 YYNGEE. Looking up the rest from reference TRBV9 and TRBJ2-2 gives the full variable domain: DSGVTQTPKHLITATGQRVTLRCSPRSGDLSVYWYQQSLDQGLQFLIQYYNGEERAKGNILERFSAQQFPDLHSELNLSSLELGDSALYFCATEKWTGELFFGEGSRLTVL.

V and J are TRBV7-9 and TRBJ1-6; D perhaps matches TRBD1 (6 bases). V lost 5 bases and J lost 11, with 13 bases in between. In germline, CDR1 is SEHNR, CDR2 FQNEAQ (reference sequence). The length of the CDR3 is 13 residues. The DNA for the CDR3 is TGTGCCAGCAGCCCAGGGGCGCGAGCACCCCTCCACTTT. Its translation is CASSPGARAPLHF.

This clone was counted only a few times. The rearrangement joins TRBV6-2 or TRBV6-3 to TRBJ1-1, with D perhaps TRBD1 (5 bases). The ends were cut back, 0 bases at V and 8 bases at J, with 10 bases in the middle. Germline lookup yields CDR1 MNHEY and CDR2 SVGEGT. The CDR3 loop spans 13 amino acids. This chain's CDR3 is CASSYSERTEAFF. The CDR3 coding sequence is TGTGCCAGCAGTTACTCCGAACGGACAGAAGCTTTCTTT.

This clone was observed once. The chain uses TRBV5-1 and TRBJ1-2, with D possibly TRBD1 on 5 matching bases. Germline V gene lookup returns CDR1 SGHRS and CDR2 YFSETQ. This CDR3 region has 13 residues. Trimming shortened V by 0 bases and J by 6 bases, and 9 bases separated the two germline ends. The CDR3 region has the DNA TGCGCCAGCAGCTTGGACTCAGGGAATGGCTACACCTTC. The encoded protein is CASSLDSGNGYTF.

This clone showed up just once. The V gene is TRBV19, the J gene TRBJ2-7, with 10 bases that match TRBD2. Germline V gene lookup returns CDR1 LNHDA and CDR2 SQIVND (reference sequence). Losses at the gene ends were 6 bases for V and 9 bases for J; bases not matched to a gene: 14. The CDR3 is 15 amino acids. CDR3 sequence (DNA): TGTGCCAGTAGATCTCAACTAGCGGGACTGGTGGGGCAGTACTTC. Protein sequence: CASRSQLAGLVGQYF.

The J gene is TRBJ1-5, the V gene TRBV7-3; D gene uncertain. The CDR3 length is 15 residues. The germline CDR1 and CDR2 sequences are SGHTA and FQGTGA. Trimming shortened V by 1 base and J by 4 bases, and 11 bases separated the two germline ends. The CDR3 DNA reads TGTGCCAGCAGCTTAAGTGCGGGGATGAATCAGCCCCAGCATTTT. The encoded protein is CASSLSAGMNQPQHF. The entire variable domain, with the rest obtained from reference TRBV7-3 and TRBJ1-5, is as follows: GAGVSQTPSNKVTEKGKYVELRCDPISGHTALYWYRQSLGQGPEFLIYFQGTGAADDSGLPNDRFFAVRPEGSVSTLKIQRTERGDSAVYLCASSLSAGMNQPQHFGDGTRLSIL.

The chain carries TRBV6-4 and TRBJ2-7, with D perhaps TRBD1 or TRBD2 (7 bases each). Germline lookup yields CDR1 MRHNA and CDR2 SNTAGT. This CDR3 comprises 15 residues. V was pared by 5 bases and J by 0 bases, with 14 bases between. CDR3 DNA: TGTGCCAGCAGTCCAGGGGGGGAGAACTCCTACGAGCAGTACTTC. Translation gives CASSPGGENSYEQYF.

Remarks on this clone: Other DNA sequences in the same sample also yield this CDR3. The CDR3 sequence: CASSYSLSYEQYF. For the CDR3, the DNA is TGTGCCAGCAGTTACTCTCTGAGTTACGAGCAGTACTTC. The chain combines TRBV6-2 or TRBV6-3 with TRBJ2-7; unclear D gene. Germline V CDR1 and CDR2: MNHEY, SVGEGT. The CDR3 is 13 amino acids. Between the trimmed V and J ends, which lost 0 bases and 4 bases, there was a span of 7 bases.